These 21 T cell receptor beta chains were sequenced from one sample in a study of T cell changes during pregnancy in multiple sclerosis. The table came from immunoSEQ multiplex PCR; TCRdb's copy has only in-frame clones and leaves some out. This sample has roughly 100,000 clones, with roughly nine tenths found just once. Sample: peripheral blood, taken after pregnancy. These receptors were obtained from a female donor with multiple sclerosis, enrolled in a pregnancy study.

This clone has a single count. The chain employs TRBV15 and TRBJ1-3, with TRBD1 as a possible D gene (5 bases). This CDR3 contains 13 residues. The V end was cut by 5 bases, the J end by 5 bases, with 10 bases between. Germline V gene lookup returns CDR1 LNHNV and CDR2 YYDKDF (reference sequence). DNA of the CDR3: TGTGCCACCAGCCTGGGGACTAGAAACACCATATATTTT. This sequence encodes CATSLGTRNTIYF.

The V and J genes are TRBV2 and TRBJ1-1; no reliable D call. The CDR3 totals 15 residues. V was pared by 5 bases and J by 5 bases, with 18 bases between. CDR1 is SNHLY, CDR2 FYNNEI, per germline. The CDR3 here is CASSTRVGAGTEAFF. CDR3 DNA sequence: TGTGCCAGCAGTACGAGGGTGGGCGCGGGGACTGAAGCTTTCTTT.

This sequence joins TRBV29-1 and TRBJ1-2, with 10 positions matching TRBD1. Germline V CDR1 and CDR2: SQVTM, ANQGSEA. The V segment lost 6 bases and the J segment 6 bases; nucleotides outside the gene matches: 10. This CDR3 contains 14 residues. CDR3 residues: CSVVRDRGQDGYTF. CDR3 in DNA: TGCAGCGTCGTCCGGGACAGGGGACAGGATGGCTACACCTTC. The full variable domain, rest sourced from reference TRBV29-1 and TRBJ1-2, is SAVISQKPSRDICQRGTSLTIQCQVDSQVTMMFWYRQQPGQSLTLIATANQGSEATYESGFVIDKFPISRPNLTFSTLTVSNMSPEDSSIYLCSVVRDRGQDGYTFGSGTRLTVV.

The chain uses TRBV7-6 and TRBJ1-1; 8 nucleotides match TRBD1. Germline CDR1 is SGHVS and CDR2 is FNYEAQ. The junction had 5 bases not matched to a gene; V was cut back by 5 bases and J by 0 bases. The CDR3 covers 15 residues. This CDR3 reads CASSARTGLNTEAFF. CDR3 nucleotides: TGTGCCAGCAGCGCCAGGACAGGGTTGAACACTGAAGCTTTCTTT.

The rearrangement links TRBV6-5 to TRBJ1-2; no reliable D call. Germline CDR1 reads MNHEY; CDR2 reads SVGAGI. Trimming took 0 bases from V and 0 from J, leaving 8 bases between them. The CDR3 loop spans 15 amino acids. The CDR3 DNA is TGTGCCAGCAGTTACTCGAGGCTCCCTAACTATGGCTACACCTTC. Amino acids: CASSYSRLPNYGYTF.

J is TRBJ2-7 and V is TRBV6-5, with TRBD1 matching 7 bases. The germline gives CDR1 MNHEY, CDR2 SVGAGI. The length of the CDR3 is 15 residues. Unmatched junction bases numbered 4, after V lost 0 bases and J lost 2 bases. The CDR3 DNA reads TGTGCCAGCAGTTACTCCCGGGACAGCGCCTACGAGCAGTACTTC. Translated, it gives CASSYSRDSAYEQYF.

The V gene is TRBV11-2, the J gene TRBJ2-7; 9 nucleotides line up with TRBD1. Germline loops: CDR1 SGHAT, CDR2 FQNNGV. Trimming at V came to 3 bases and at J to 2 bases, leaving 5 bases not matched to a gene. The CDR3 has 15 amino acids. The CDR3 nucleotides read TGTGCCAGCAGCTTTACGGGACAGGGTCCCTACGAGCAGTACTTC. It translates to CASSFTGQGPYEQYF.

Here the CDR3 reads CAISGGTRPSSGANVLTF. The CDR3 DNA sequence: TGTGCCATCAGTGGCGGGACGCGCCCGAGCTCTGGGGCCAACGTCCTGACTTTC. V gene TRBV10-3 combines with J gene TRBJ2-6, with D maybe TRBD2 (6 bases). V was pared by 4 bases and J by 0 bases, with 16 bases between. Germline V CDR1 and CDR2: ENHRY, SYGVKD. The CDR3 is made up of 18 amino acids.

This chain uses TRBV4-3 with TRBJ2-7; 10 bases are shared with TRBD2. In germline, CDR1 is LGHNA, CDR2 YSLEER. The CDR3 sequence is 16 residues long. V gave up 2 bases and J gave up 2 bases; unmatched junction bases: 6. The CDR3 bases are TGCGCCAGCAGCCAAACTACTAGCGGGGCGACCTACGAGCAGTACTTC. This codes for CASSQTTSGATYEQYF.

J is TRBJ2-2 and V is TRBV4-1; no reliable D call. Trimming took 0 bases from V and 6 from J, leaving 14 bases between them. Germline CDR1 reads MGHRA; CDR2 reads YSYEKL. This CDR3 is 16 amino acids long. The CDR3: CASSQDSSRSAGELFF. CDR3 sequence (DNA): TGCGCCAGCAGCCAAGATTCTTCCAGGTCGGCCGGGGAGCTGTTTTTT.

The rearrangement uses TRBV7-9 and TRBJ1-1; TRBD1 might be the D (6 bases). Per germline, CDR1 SEHNR and CDR2 FQNEAQ (reference sequence). V dropped 2 bases and J dropped 1 base, with 11 bases sitting between them. This CDR3 is built from 15 residues. The CDR3 is CASSLNQGWNTEAFF. CDR3 DNA: TGTGCCAGCAGCTTAAATCAGGGGTGGAACACTGAAGCTTTCTTT.

This clone was seen once. The rearrangement uses TRBV5-4 and TRBJ2-5, with a tentative D call TRBD1 (6 bases). The CDR3 extends over 14 amino acids. Germline CDR1 SGHNT, CDR2 YYREEE (reference sequence). V lost 2 bases and J 5 bases, leaving 13 bases between the germline ends. The CDR3 coding sequence is TGTGCCAGCAGCTTAGGAACAGGGAAGGAGACCCAGTACTTC. This codes for CASSLGTGKETQYF. The variable domain in full, completed from reference TRBV5-4 and TRBJ2-5, reads ETGVTQSPTHLIKTRGQQVTLRCSSQSGHNTVSWYQQALGQGPQFIFQYYREEENGRGNFPPRFSGLQFPNYSSELNVNALELDDSALYLCASSLGTGKETQYFGPGTRLLVL.

The V call is TRBV19, the J call TRBJ2-7; D possibly corresponds to TRBD2 (7 bases). Trimming shortened V by 3 bases and J by 2 bases, and 17 bases separated the two germline ends. CDR1 and CDR2 from the germline V gene are LNHDA and SQIVND (reference sequence). The CDR3 runs to 16 residues. CDR3 nucleotides: TGTGCCAGTAGTATTAAGGAGGGGGGGAAAACCTACGAGCAGTACTTC. It is translated as CASSIKEGGKTYEQYF. Together with reference TRBV19 and TRBJ2-7, the CDR3 gives the full variable domain: DGGITQSPKYLFRKEGQNVTLSCEQNLNHDAMYWYRQDPGQGLRLIYYSQIVNDFQKGDIAEGYSVSREKKESFPLTVTSAQKNPTAFYLCASSIKEGGKTYEQYFGPGTRLTVT.

The V and J genes are TRBV29-1 and TRBJ2-2; D not certain. Per germline, CDR1 SQVTM and CDR2 ANQGSEA. V lost 3 bases and J lost 0, with 8 bases in between. This CDR3 has 14 residues. CDR3 residues: CSVEVRTNTGELFF. The CDR3 nucleotides read TGCAGCGTTGAGGTCAGGACGAACACCGGGGAGCTGTTTTTT.

The chain joins TRBV14 to TRBJ2-1, with TRBD2 matching 8 bases. Looked up from germline, CDR1 is SGHDN and CDR2 is FVKESK. The V and J ends lost 0 bases and 8 bases, in that order; junction bases with no gene match: 9. The length of the CDR3 is 16 residues. The CDR3: CASSQDGTGGSDEQFF. In nucleotides, the CDR3 is TGTGCCAGCAGCCAAGATGGTACGGGGGGGAGCGATGAGCAGTTCTTC.

The CDR3 region has the DNA TGTGCCAGCAGTTACGGAGCGGACGAGCAGTACTTC. This sequence encodes CASSYGADEQYF. V gene TRBV6-6 combines with J gene TRBJ2-7; a weak D match, TRBD2 (5 bases). The CDR3 runs to 12 residues. The V gene's germline CDR1 is MNHNY and CDR2 SVGAGI (reference sequence). V was clipped by 2 bases and J by 5 bases, with 7 bases between them.

This chain links TRBV20-1 with TRBJ1-2; 10 bases align to TRBD1. Germline trimming cut 6 bases from V and 8 bases from J; bases unmatched to any gene: 3. This CDR3 comprises 11 residues. CDR1 DFQATT and CDR2 SNEGSKA come from the germline V gene (reference sequence). In DNA, the CDR3 is TGCAGTGCCGGGACAGGGGTCGGCTACACCTTC. Amino acids: CSAGTGVGYTF.

This clone was counted a few times. This chain links TRBV27 with TRBJ2-3; TRBD2 aligns across 14 bases. Germline values: CDR1 MNHEY, CDR2 SMNVEV (reference sequence). This CDR3 is 16 amino acids long. The J segment lost 8 bases and the V segment lost 4 bases, leaving 8 bases of the junction unmatched. The CDR3 DNA reads as TGTGCCAGCAGTTACGCGGGACTAGCGGGAGCGGTTACGCAGTATTTT. Translation: CASSYAGLAGAVTQYF.

The chain employs TRBV7-6 and TRBJ2-1; D may be TRBD2 (5 bases). The CDR3 has 13 residues. Germline values: CDR1 SGHVS, CDR2 FNYEAQ. With 5 bases removed from V and 3 bases from J, the gap between germline ends came to 8 bases. CDR3 sequence (DNA): TGTGCCAGCAGCCCGGGGAGCTACAATGAGCAGTTCTTC. This gives the protein CASSPGSYNEQFF. Full variable domain (remainder filled in from reference TRBV7-6 and TRBJ2-1): GAGVSQSPRYKVTKRGQDVALRCDPISGHVSLYWYRQALGQGPEFLTYFNYEAQQDKSGLPNDRFSAERPEGSISTLTIQRTEQRDSAMYRCASSPGSYNEQFFGPGTRLTVL.

In its sample, this clone was seen a few times. The chain joins TRBV19 to TRBJ1-5; D gene unclear. Trimming pared 5 bases from V and 2 bases from J, leaving 7 bases between. The CDR3 totals 13 residues. In germline, CDR1 is LNHDA, CDR2 SQIVND (reference sequence). The CDR3 is CASSSSGNQPQHF. CDR3 nucleotides: TGTGCCAGTAGTTCTAGTGGCAATCAGCCCCAGCATTTT. The full variable domain, completed using reference TRBV19 and TRBJ1-5, is DGGITQSPKYLFRKEGQNVTLSCEQNLNHDAMYWYRQDPGQGLRLIYYSQIVNDFQKGDIAEGYSVSREKKESFPLTVTSAQKNPTAFYLCASSSSGNQPQHFGDGTRLSIL.

The chain has TRBV5-6 and TRBJ2-7; the D gene is possibly TRBD2 (6 bases). Trimming left V 0 bases short and J 0 bases short, with 13 bases between. The CDR3 spans 16 residues. Germline CDR1 SGHDT, CDR2 YYEEEE. CDR3 coding DNA: TGTGCCAGCAGCTTGGGTAGACGGGACTTCTCCTACGAGCAGTACTTC. Encoded protein: CASSLGRRDFSYEQYF.